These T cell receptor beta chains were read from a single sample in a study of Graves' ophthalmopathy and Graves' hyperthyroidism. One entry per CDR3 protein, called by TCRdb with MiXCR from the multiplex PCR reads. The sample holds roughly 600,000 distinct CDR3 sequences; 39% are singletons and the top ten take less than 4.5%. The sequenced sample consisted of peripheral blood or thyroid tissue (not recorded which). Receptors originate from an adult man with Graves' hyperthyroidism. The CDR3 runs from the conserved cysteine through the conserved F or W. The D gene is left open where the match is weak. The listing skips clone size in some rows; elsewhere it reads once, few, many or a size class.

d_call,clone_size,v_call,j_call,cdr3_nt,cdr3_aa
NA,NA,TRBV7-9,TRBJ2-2,TGTGCCAGCAGCGAGCGGGACAGTGGAAACACCGGGGGGCTGTTTTTT,CASSERDSGNTGGLFF
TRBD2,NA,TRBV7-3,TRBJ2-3,TGTGCCAGCAGCTTAGGGACTAGCGGGATCTACGCAGATATGCAGTATTTT,CASSLGTSGIYADMQYF
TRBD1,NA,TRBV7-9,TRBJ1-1,TGTGCCAGCAGTGGGACAGGGTTTTTCACTGAAGCTTTCTTT,CASSGTGFFTEAFF
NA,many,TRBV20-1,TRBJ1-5,TGCAGTGGCATGGACATCCAGAGTAGCAATCAGCCCCAGCATTTT,CSGMDIQSSNQPQHF
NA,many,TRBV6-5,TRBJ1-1,TGTGCCAGCAGTCACATTCCGGGACACTCGAACACTGAAGCTTTCTTT,CASSHIPGHSNTEAFF
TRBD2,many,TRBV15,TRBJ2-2,TGTGCCACCAGCACCTCTCAGGGACTAGCGGGCACCGGGGAGCTGTTTTTT,CATSTSQGLAGTGELFF
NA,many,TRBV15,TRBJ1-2,TGTGCCACCAGCAGAGATACCTATGGCTACACCTTC,CATSRDTYGYTF
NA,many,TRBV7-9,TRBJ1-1,TGTGCCAGCAGGATAGGACAGAACGGGGTGAACACTGAAGCTTTCTTT,CASRIGQNGVNTEAFF
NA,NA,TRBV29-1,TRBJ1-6,TGCAGCGTTGGAGACGGGGTTTCACCCCTCCACTTT,CSVGDGVSPLHF
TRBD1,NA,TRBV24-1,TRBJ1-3,TGTGCCCCACAATGGGGTGACAGGGTTAAAGGTCCGTCCGAGTCTGGAAACACCATATATTTT,CAPQWGDRVKGPSESGNTIYF
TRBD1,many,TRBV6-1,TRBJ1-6,TGTGCCGGAAGGACAGGGGATGGCTCACCCCTCCACTTT,CAGRTGDGSPLHF
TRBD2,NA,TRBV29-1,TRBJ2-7,TGCAGCGTTGATCGGCTAGCGGGAGTTTACGAGCAGTACTTC,CSVDRLAGVYEQYF
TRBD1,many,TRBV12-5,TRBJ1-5,TGTGCTAGTGGTGCAGGGGGTCCGAGTGAGCCCCAGCATTTT,CASGAGGPSEPQHF
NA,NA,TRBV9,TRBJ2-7,TGTGCCAGCAGCGGCCAGGGACACGAGCAGTACTTC,CASSGQGHEQYF
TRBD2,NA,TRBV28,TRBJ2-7,TGTGCCAGCGGGAGGGGCTTCTACGAGCAGTACTTC,CASGRGFYEQYF
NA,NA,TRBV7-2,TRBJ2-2,TGTGCCAGCAGCTTGCTCACCGGGGAGCTGGTTTTT,CASSLLTGELVF
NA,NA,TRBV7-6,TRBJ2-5,TGTGCCGGCAGCTTACGTCCCAGGGGGGGGACCCAGTACTTC,CAGSLRPRGGTQYF
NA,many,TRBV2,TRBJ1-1,TGTGCCAGCAGAGCAGGTCGGGGGGGAAACACTGAAGCTTTCTTT,CASRAGRGGNTEAFF
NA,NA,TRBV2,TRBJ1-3,TGTGCCAGCAGGTCAACGCGCTCTGGAAACACCATATATTTT,CASRSTRSGNTIYF
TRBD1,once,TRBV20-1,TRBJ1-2,TGCAGTGCTCATCGGGACAGACCTAACTATGGCTACGCCTTC,CSAHRDRPNYGYAF
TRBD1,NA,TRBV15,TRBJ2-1,TGTGCCACCAGCAGGTACGGACAGGGGGCTTCCCACGAGCAGTTCTTC,CATSRYGQGASHEQFF
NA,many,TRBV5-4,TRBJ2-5,TGTGCCAGCAGCTCCAGAACGACAGCTGAACAAGAGACCCAGTACTTC,CASSSRTTAEQETQYF
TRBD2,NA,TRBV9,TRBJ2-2,TGTGCCAGCAGCGACTCCGGGACTAGCCGCGGGGAGCTGTTTTTT,CASSDSGTSRGELFF
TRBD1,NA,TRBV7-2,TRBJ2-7,TGCGCCAGCAGCCAAGATGTAGGGACAGGGGGCTACGAGCAGTACTTC,CASSQDVGTGGYEQYF
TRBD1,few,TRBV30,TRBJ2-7,TGTGCCTGCGTAACCGGGACAGGGGTCTACGAGCAGTACTTC,CACVTGTGVYEQYF
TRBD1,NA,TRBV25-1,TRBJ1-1,TGTGCCAGCAGAGACAGGGCTAAATGGAACACTGAAGCTTTCTTT,CASRDRAKWNTEAFF
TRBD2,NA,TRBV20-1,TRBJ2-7,TGCAGTTCAGCGGGAGTCACGGATGAGCAGTACTTC,CSSAGVTDEQYF
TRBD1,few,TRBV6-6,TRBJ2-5,TGTGCCAGCAGTACGAAGACAGGGATTAATCAAGAGACCCAGTACTTC,CASSTKTGINQETQYF
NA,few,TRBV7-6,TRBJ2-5,TGTGCCAGCAGCTTAGTTGGTGTCGGGACAGAGACCCAGTACTTC,CASSLVGVGTETQYF
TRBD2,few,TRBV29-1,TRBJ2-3,TGCAGCGTTGAGGTGACTAGCGGGGGCACAGATACGCAGTATTTT,CSVEVTSGGTDTQYF
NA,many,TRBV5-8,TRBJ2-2,TGTGCCAGCAGCTCGGGACGCAAGAGGGACACCGGGGAGCTGTTTTTT,CASSSGRKRDTGELFF
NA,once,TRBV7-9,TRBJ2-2,TGTGCCAGCAGCCAAGGACGGGTGACCGGGGAGCTGTTTTTT,CASSQGRVTGELFF
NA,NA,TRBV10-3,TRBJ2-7,TGTGCCATCAGTAACAACCAGGGGGAGGTGAACGAGCAGTACTTC,CAISNNQGEVNEQYF
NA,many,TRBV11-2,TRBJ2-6,TGTGCCAGCAGTCTACAGAGGATGGCTGGGGCCAACGTCCTGACTTTC,CASSLQRMAGANVLTF
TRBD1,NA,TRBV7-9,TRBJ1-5,TGTGCCAGCAGCGGGACAGGGCACCAGCCCCAGCATTTT,CASSGTGHQPQHF
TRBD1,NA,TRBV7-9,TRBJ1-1,TGTGCCAGCAGCCATATCCAGACAGAGACAGGGGGATATGAAGCTTTCTTT,CASSHIQTETGGYEAFF
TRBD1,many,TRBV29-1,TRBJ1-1,TGCAGCGTCTTGGGACAGGAGAACACTGAAGCTTTCTTT,CSVLGQENTEAFF
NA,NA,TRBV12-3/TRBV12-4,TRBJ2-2,TGTGCTAGTGGTTTGGTACTTTCGAGGGACACCGGGGAGCTGTTTTTT,CASGLVLSRDTGELFF
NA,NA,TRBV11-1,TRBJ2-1,TGTGCCAGCAGCATACTCGTTGGGGGTGGTGAGCAGTTCTTC,CASSILVGGGEQFF
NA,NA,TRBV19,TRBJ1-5,TGTGCCAGTAACGGGACCCCCTGGCGACAGCCCCAGCATTTT,CASNGTPWRQPQHF
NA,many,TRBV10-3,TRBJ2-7,TGTGCCATCAGCTCGGGGATTACCTACGAGCAGTACTTC,CAISSGITYEQYF
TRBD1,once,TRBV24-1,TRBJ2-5,TGTGCCACCAGTGATCGACAGGGACGGATGGAGACCCAGTACTTC,CATSDRQGRMETQYF